The 17 T cell receptor beta chains given below trace back to one sample, sequenced in a study of T-cell reconstitution after alpha-beta-depleted transplantation in children. The library targeted TCRbeta and was prepared with unique molecular identifiers. TCRdb itself ran the PCR reads through MiXCR, one entry per CDR3 protein. The table records 550,000 to 600,000 distinct CDR3 sequences, under 25% of them present only once. Material: PBMCs, mostly from graft donor cells, obtained 360 days after TCRalphabeta/CD19-depleted stem cell transplant. These receptors all stem from a boy younger than two who had a stem cell transplant for acute myeloid leukemia, so the T cells may come from the graft donor.

This clonotype was counted many times. V gene TRBV20-1 combines with J gene TRBJ1-1; 9 bases match TRBD1. V gave up 3 bases and J gave up 1 base; unmatched junction bases: 12. The CDR3 runs 17 residues. The germline CDR1 and CDR2 sequences are DFQATT and SNEGSKA (reference sequence). This CDR3 is CSASPTGGFFRNTEAFF. The DNA of the CDR3 is TGCAGTGCTAGCCCTACAGGGGGCTTTTTTAGGAACACTGAAGCTTTCTTT.

This clonotype was counted a few times. The chain carries TRBV5-1 and TRBJ2-6, with D maybe TRBD1 (6 bases). Trimming stripped 5 bases from V and 2 bases from J, with 17 bases between. Germline CDR1 reads SGHRS; CDR2 reads YFSETQ. The CDR3 is made up of 17 amino acids. CDR3 DNA: TGCGCCAGCAGTACCCAGGGGTTAAGGACTGGGGCCAACGTCCTGACTTTC. Translated: CASSTQGLRTGANVLTF.

The V call is TRBV7-6, the J call TRBJ2-2; TRBD2 might be the D (6 bases). V lost 5 bases and J lost 3, with 22 bases in between. Germline loops: CDR1 SGHVS, CDR2 FNYEAQ. CDR3 length equals 18 residues. CDR3 protein: CASSLGGKGAQYTGELFF. CDR3 coding DNA: TGTGCCAGCAGCCTCGGCGGGAAAGGGGCGCAATACACCGGGGAGCTGTTTTTT.

The chain has TRBV27 and TRBJ2-1, with a possible D match to TRBD1 (6 bases). There are 16 residues in the CDR3. CDR1 is MNHEY and CDR2 is SMNVEV in the germline V gene (reference sequence). Trimming shortened V by 0 bases and J by 4 bases, and 13 bases separated the two germline ends. This CDR3 reads CASSLSSRGPYNEQFF. The CDR3 DNA reads TGTGCCAGCAGTTTATCGTCCAGGGGCCCGTACAATGAGCAGTTCTTC.

The V call is TRBV5-1, the J call TRBJ2-4; 11 bases agree with TRBD1. The CDR3 is 15 residues long. The germline CDR1 and CDR2 sequences are SGHRS and YFSETQ. V lost 6 bases, J lost 4 bases, and 6 bases stayed unmatched. The CDR3 nucleotides read TGCGCCAGCACGAGGACAGGGGGCGCGAAAAACATTCAGTACTTC. Protein sequence: CASTRTGGAKNIQYF.

CDR3 in amino acids: CASSLNGGNGELFF. The DNA of the CDR3 is TGTGCCAGCAGCTTAAATGGGGGTAACGGGGAGCTGTTTTTT. The chain has TRBV7-3 and TRBJ2-2; perhaps D is TRBD1 or TRBD2 (5 bases each). V shed 1 base and J shed 7 bases, with 10 bases lying between them. Germline V gene sequence: CDR1 SGHTA, CDR2 FQGTGA. The CDR3 runs 14 residues.

The V gene is TRBV29-1, the J gene TRBJ2-7, with D possibly matching TRBD1 (5 bases). The CDR3 runs 14 residues. Germline V gene data show CDR1 as SQVTM and CDR2 as ANQGSEA. V shed 6 bases and J shed 2 bases, with 17 bases lying between them. CDR3 DNA: TGCAGCGTCGTTGACCCAGGGATCGCCTACGAGCAGTACTTC. This gives the protein CSVVDPGIAYEQYF.

CDR3 nucleotides: TGTGCCAGCAGTGAACTTCTAAACAGGGGGCGATCTGGGGCCAACGTCCTGACTTTC. It codes for CASSELLNRGRSGANVLTF. The chain joins TRBV2 to TRBJ2-6, with TRBD1 identical over 9 bases. Germline V gene lookup returns CDR1 SNHLY and CDR2 FYNNEI. The CDR3 sequence is 19 residues long. The ends lost 2 bases at V and 1 base at J; junction bases unmatched: 9.

The chain links TRBV12-3 or TRBV12-4 to TRBJ1-5; D is unresolved. Trimming removed 1 base at V and 0 bases at J, with 13 bases between. The CDR3 is made up of 17 amino acids. The CDR3 loop is CASSLGQGSISNQPQHF. The CDR3 nucleotides read TGTGCCAGCAGTTTAGGACAAGGGTCTATTAGCAATCAGCCCCAGCATTTT.

CDR3 in DNA: TGTGCCAGCAGTCAAACTACGAGCTCCTACAATGAGCAGTTCTTC. This translates into CASSQTTSSYNEQFF. V usage is TRBV6-1 and J usage is TRBJ2-1; no definite D call. CDR3 length equals 15 residues. Germline CDR1 and CDR2: MNHNS and SASEGT. V was clipped by 5 bases and J by 0 bases, with 11 bases between them.

This chain uses TRBV6-5 with TRBJ2-7; D is perhaps TRBD1 or TRBD2 (5 bases each). There are 15 residues in the CDR3. CDR1 is MNHEY and CDR2 is SVGAGI in the germline V gene. Deletions cut 4 bases from V and 9 bases from J, with 22 bases between. The CDR3 loop reads CASSFSGQGSTLQYF. The CDR3 bases are TGTGCCAGCAGTTTCTCGGGGCAGGGTTCTACTTTGCAGTACTTC.

This clonotype has just a few counts. This chain's CDR3 is CASSFPRSNQPQHF. CDR3 sequence (DNA): TGTGCCAGCAGTTTTCCCCGAAGTAATCAGCCCCAGCATTTT. The chain employs TRBV12-3 or TRBV12-4 and TRBJ1-5; D is unresolved. This CDR3 region has 14 residues. The germline V and J ends were trimmed by 3 bases and 4 bases, with 10 bases remaining between them.

This chain joins TRBV29-1 and TRBJ1-1; D uncertain. Germline loops: CDR1 SQVTM, CDR2 ANQGSEA. V was pared by 7 bases and J by 4 bases, with 19 bases between. The CDR3 totals 14 residues. CDR3 region: CSALSRGRSTEAFF. For the CDR3, the DNA is TGCAGCGCCCTAAGCCGCGGACGTAGCACTGAAGCTTTCTTT.

This clonotype was detected only a few times. The chain links TRBV6-2 or TRBV6-3 to TRBJ2-7; possibly TRBD1 for D (6 bases). There are 16 residues in the CDR3. Trimming took off 5 bases at V and 2 bases at J, with 19 bases between the two ends. Germline assignment: CDR1 MNHEY and CDR2 SVGEGT. The chain's CDR3 is CASSDYGQRHTYEQYF. The DNA of the CDR3 is TGTGCCAGCAGTGACTACGGACAGAGGCATACCTACGAGCAGTACTTC.

This clonotype was picked up many times. The chain links TRBV4-1 to TRBJ1-4; 10 nucleotides align to TRBD1. The CDR3 totals 16 residues. Germline lookup yields CDR1 MGHRA and CDR2 YSYEKL. J lost 3 bases, V lost 4 bases, and 5 bases had no gene match. The CDR3 DNA sequence: TGCGCCAGCAGCCGGGGACAGGGGAACGCTAATGAAAAACTGTTTTTT. The encoded protein is CASSRGQGNANEKLFF.

The chain employs TRBV14 and TRBJ1-6; D might be TRBD1 (5 bases). This CDR3 is built from 12 residues. Germline values: CDR1 SGHDN, CDR2 FVKESK. V lost 4 bases to trimming and J lost 10 bases, with 8 bases between them. The CDR3 here is CASSPGPSPLHF. CDR3 DNA: TGTGCCAGCAGCCCGGGGCCATCACCCCTCCACTTT.

This clonotype was picked up many times. V and J are TRBV20-1 and TRBJ1-5; TRBD1 matches at 7 bases. This CDR3 has 15 amino acids. Germline V lookup: CDR1 DFQATT, CDR2 SNEGSKA (reference sequence). V was pared by 2 bases and J by 3 bases, with 7 bases of the junction left unmatched. CDR3 DNA sequence: TGCAGTGCTAGATCCCCCGGGACAGTCAATCAGCCCCAGCATTTT. Protein: CSARSPGTVNQPQHF.